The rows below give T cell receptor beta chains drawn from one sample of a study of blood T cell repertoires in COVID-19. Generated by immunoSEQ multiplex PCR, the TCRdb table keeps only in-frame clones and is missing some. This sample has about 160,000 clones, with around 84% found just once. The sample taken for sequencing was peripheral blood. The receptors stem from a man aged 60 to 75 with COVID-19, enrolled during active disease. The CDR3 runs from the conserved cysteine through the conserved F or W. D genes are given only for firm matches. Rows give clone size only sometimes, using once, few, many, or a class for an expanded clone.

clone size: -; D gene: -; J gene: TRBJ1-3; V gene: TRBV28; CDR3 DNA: TGTGCCAGCAGGGACACTAACGGAAACACCATATATTTT; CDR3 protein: CASRDTNGNTIYF
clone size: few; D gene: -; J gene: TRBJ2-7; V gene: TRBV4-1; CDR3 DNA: TGCGCCAGCAGCCAAGAGAAAGGGGTGAGCTCCTACGAGCAGTACTTC; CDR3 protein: CASSQEKGVSSYEQYF
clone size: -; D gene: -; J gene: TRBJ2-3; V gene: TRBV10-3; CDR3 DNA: TGTGCCATCGGCGGGTCTAACACAGATACGCAGTATTTT; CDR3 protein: CAIGGSNTDTQYF
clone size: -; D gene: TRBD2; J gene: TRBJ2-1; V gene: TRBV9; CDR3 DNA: TGTGCCAGCAGCTCCGGGACTAGGGTTAATGAGCAGTTCTTC; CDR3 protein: CASSSGTRVNEQFF
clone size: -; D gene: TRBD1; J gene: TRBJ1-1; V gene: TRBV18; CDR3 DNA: TGTGCCAGCTCACCGAGACAGGGGGCAATTAAGGACACTGAAGCTTTCTTT; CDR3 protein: CASSPRQGAIKDTEAFF
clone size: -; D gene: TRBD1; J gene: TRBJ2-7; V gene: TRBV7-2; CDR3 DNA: TGTGCCAGCAGCTCCCGGACAGGGCGTAGCTCCTACGAGCAGTACTTC; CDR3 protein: CASSSRTGRSSYEQYF
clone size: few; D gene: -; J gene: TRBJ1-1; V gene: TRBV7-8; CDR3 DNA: TGTGCCAGCAGCTTAGGTCGGTTACTCACTGAAGCTTTCTTT; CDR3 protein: CASSLGRLLTEAFF
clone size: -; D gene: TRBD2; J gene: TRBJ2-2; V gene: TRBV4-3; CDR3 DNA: TGCGCCAGCAGCCAACTAGCGGGGGGATTGGCGGGGTCCGGGGAGCTGTTTTTT; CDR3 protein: CASSQLAGGLAGSGELFF
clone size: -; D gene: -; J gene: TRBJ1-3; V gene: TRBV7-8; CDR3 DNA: TGTGCCAGCAGCTTACTAGATTTCTCTGGAAACACCATATATTTT; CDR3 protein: CASSLLDFSGNTIYF
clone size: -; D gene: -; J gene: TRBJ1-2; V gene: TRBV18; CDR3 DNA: TGTGCCAGCTCACCCGCGGGGGTGCGGCACTATGGCTACACCTTC; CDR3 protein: CASSPAGVRHYGYTF
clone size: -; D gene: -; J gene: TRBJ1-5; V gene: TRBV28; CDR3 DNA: TGTGCCAGCAGTTCGTTTCAGCCCCAGCATTTT; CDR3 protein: CASSSFQPQHF
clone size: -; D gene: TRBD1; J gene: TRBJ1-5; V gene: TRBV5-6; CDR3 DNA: TGTGCCAGCAGCTTAATGGACAGGGGATCTGGCAATCAGCCCCAGCATTTT; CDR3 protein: CASSLMDRGSGNQPQHF
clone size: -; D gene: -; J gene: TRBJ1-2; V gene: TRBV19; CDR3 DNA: TGTGCCAGTAGTATAGGGATGGCGGAGGGCTACACCTTC; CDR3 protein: CASSIGMAEGYTF
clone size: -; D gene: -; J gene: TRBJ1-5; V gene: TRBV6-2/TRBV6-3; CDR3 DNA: TGTGCCAGCAGTTATAGTTCTCCTAGCAATCAGCCCCAGCATTTT; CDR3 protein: CASSYSSPSNQPQHF
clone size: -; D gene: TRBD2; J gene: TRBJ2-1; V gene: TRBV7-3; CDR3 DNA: TGTGCCAGCAGTCGGGGGGGTGAGCAGTTCTTC; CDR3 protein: CASSRGGEQFF
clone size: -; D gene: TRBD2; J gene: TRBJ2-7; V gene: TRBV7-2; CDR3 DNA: TGTGCCAGCAGGTTTGGCGGGAGCTCCTACGAGCAGTACTTC; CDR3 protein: CASRFGGSSYEQYF
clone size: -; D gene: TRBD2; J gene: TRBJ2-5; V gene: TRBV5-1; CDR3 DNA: TGCGCCAGCACCCCTAGCGGGAGTCAAGAGACCCAGTACTTC; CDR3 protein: CASTPSGSQETQYF
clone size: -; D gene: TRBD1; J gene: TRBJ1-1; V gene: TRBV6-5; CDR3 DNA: TGTGCCAGCAGTTACTCGAGGGACAGGTACACTGAAGCTTTCTTT; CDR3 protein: CASSYSRDRYTEAFF
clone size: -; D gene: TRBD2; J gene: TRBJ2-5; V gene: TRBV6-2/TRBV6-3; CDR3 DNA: TGTGCCAGCAGTTTGGTGTTAGCGGGGGAAGAGACCCAGTACTTC; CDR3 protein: CASSLVLAGEETQYF
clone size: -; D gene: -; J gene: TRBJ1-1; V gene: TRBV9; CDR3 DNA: TGTGCCAGCAGCGTAGCTGGGGGGTTGGACACTGAAGCTTTCTTT; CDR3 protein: CASSVAGGLDTEAFF
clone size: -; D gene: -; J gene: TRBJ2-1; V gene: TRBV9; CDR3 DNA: TGTGCCAGCAGCTCGGTGGGGGGGCCGAATGAGCAGTTCTTC; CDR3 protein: CASSSVGGPNEQFF
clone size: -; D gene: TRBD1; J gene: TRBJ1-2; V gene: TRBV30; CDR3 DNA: TGTGCCTGGAGTGTATCCGGGACAGGGACCAAGGTTAACTATGGCTACACCTTC; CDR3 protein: CAWSVSGTGTKVNYGYTF
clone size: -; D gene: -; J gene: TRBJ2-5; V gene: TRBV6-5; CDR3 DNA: TGTGCCAGCAGTTACCAAGGCAGCGGGCAAGAGACCCAGTACTTC; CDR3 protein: CASSYQGSGQETQYF
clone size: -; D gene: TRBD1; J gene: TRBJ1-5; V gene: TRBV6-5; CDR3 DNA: TGTGCCAGCAGAGGGACAGGGGGCGGTCAGCCCCAGCATTTT; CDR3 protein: CASRGTGGGQPQHF
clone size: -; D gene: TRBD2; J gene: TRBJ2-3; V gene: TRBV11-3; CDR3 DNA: TGTGCCAGCAGCTCCGCTAGCGGGCTAAGCACAGATACGCAGTATTTT; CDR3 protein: CASSSASGLSTDTQYF
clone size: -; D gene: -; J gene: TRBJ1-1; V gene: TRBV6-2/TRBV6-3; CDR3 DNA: TGTGCCAGCAGTTCCCATACAGGGACAAACACTGAAGCTTTCTTT; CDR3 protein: CASSSHTGTNTEAFF
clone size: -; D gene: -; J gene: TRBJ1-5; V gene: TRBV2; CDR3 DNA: TGTGCCAGCAGTGGACAGGATAGCAATCAGCCCCAGCATTTT; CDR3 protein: CASSGQDSNQPQHF
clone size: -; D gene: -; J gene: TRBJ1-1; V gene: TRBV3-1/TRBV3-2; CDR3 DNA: TGTGCCAGCAGCCAAGCGGTACTATCGGCCGAAGCTTTCTTT; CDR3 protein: CASSQAVLSAEAFF
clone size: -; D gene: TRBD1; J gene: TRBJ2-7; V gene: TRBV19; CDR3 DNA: TGTGCCAGTAGTGTGCGCCAGGACAGGGGTTCTTTTGGCGAGCAGTACTTC; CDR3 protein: CASSVRQDRGSFGEQYF
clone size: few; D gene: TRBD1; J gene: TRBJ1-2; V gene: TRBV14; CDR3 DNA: TGTGCCAGCAGCTTTATCAAGACAGGGACAGGGAATGGCTACACCTTC; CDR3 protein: CASSFIKTGTGNGYTF
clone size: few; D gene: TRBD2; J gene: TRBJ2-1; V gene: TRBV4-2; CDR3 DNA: TGTGCCAGCAGCCAAGCTGCCTCACTAGCGGGAGGGAATGAGCAGTTCTTC; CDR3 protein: CASSQAASLAGGNEQFF
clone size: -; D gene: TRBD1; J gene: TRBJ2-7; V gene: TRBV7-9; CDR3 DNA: TGTGCCAGCAGCTTAGGGACAGGGTACTCCTACGAGCAGTACTTC; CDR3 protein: CASSLGTGYSYEQYF
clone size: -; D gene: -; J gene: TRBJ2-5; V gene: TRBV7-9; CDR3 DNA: TGTGCCAGCAGCTTGAGGACTCTCCAAGAGACCCAGTACTTC; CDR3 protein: CASSLRTLQETQYF
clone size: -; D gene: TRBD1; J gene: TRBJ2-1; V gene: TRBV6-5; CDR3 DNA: TGTGCCAGCAGTCCGACAGGGGGCGGGTACAATGAGCAGTTCTTC; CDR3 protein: CASSPTGGGYNEQFF
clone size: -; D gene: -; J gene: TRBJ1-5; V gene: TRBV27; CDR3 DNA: TGTGCCAGCAGTTCCTTACAGGGAGTGGGCAATCAGCCCCAGCATTTT; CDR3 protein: CASSSLQGVGNQPQHF
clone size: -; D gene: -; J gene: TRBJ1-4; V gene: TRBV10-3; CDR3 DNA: TGTGCCATCGGGCGGGACGTTAATGAAAAACTGTTTTTT; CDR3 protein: CAIGRDVNEKLFF
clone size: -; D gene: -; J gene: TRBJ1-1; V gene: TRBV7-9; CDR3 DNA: TGTGCCAGTCAACTAGATGCAGTGAACACTGAAGCTTTCTTT; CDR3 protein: CASQLDAVNTEAFF
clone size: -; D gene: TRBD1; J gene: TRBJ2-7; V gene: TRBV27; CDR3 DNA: TGTGCCAGCAGTTTCGGGACAGGGGGCTACGAGCAGTACTTC; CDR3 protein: CASSFGTGGYEQYF
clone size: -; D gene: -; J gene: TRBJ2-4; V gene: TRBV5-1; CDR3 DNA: TGCGCCAGCAGCTTGTACCAGGGTCCACAAAACATTCAGTACTTC; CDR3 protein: CASSLYQGPQNIQYF
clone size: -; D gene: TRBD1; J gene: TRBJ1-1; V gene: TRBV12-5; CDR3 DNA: TGTGCTAGTGGTATGGACAGGGTGGCTGAAGCTTTCTTT; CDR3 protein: CASGMDRVAEAFF
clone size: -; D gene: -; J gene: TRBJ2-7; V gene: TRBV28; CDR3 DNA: TGTGCCAGCAGTTCCCAACCGGCCTACGAGCAGTACTTC; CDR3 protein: CASSSQPAYEQYF
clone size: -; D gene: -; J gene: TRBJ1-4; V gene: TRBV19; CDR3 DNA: TGTGCCAGTAGAGGACAGATCGCAACTAATGAAAAACTGTTTTTT; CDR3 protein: CASRGQIATNEKLFF
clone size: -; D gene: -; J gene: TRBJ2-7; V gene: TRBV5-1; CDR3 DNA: TGCGCCAGCAGCTTGGCTCCAGGGGTAACCTCCTACGAGCAGTACTTC; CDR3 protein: CASSLAPGVTSYEQYF
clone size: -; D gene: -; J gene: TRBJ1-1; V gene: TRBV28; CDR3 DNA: TGTGCCAGCAGCCTAAGCAGGCAGGCTTTGGGCACTGAAGCTTTCTTT; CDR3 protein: CASSLSRQALGTEAFF
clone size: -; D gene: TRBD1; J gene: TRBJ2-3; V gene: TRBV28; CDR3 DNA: TGTGCCAGCAGCGACAGGGGGGGGGCCCGAGATACGCAGTATTTT; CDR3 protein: CASSDRGGARDTQYF